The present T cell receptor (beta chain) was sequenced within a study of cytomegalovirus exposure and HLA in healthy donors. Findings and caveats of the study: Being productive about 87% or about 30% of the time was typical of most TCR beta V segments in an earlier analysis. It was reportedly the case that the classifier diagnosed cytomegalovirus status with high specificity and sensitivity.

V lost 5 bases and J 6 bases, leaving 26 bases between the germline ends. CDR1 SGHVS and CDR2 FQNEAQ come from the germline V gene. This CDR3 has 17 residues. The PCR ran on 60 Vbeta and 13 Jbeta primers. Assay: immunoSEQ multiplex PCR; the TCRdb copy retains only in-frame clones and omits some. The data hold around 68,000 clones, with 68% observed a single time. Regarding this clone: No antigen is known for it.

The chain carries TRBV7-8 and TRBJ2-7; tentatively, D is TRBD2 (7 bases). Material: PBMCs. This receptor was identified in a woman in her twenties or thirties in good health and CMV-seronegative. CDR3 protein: CASSPEGGAASFTEQYF. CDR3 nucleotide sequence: TGTGCCAGCAGCCCAGAGGGGGGGGCAGCCTCGTTTACCGAGCAGTACTTC.